This T cell receptor beta chain is drawn from a study of regulatory dendritic cells for organ transplantation. The study's findings and limits: Between individuals, the alloreactive memory CD8+ T cell pool differed considerably.

Notes on this clone: Its antigen is unidentified.

V was shortened by 10 bases and J by 6 bases, with 16 bases between the two germline ends. Germline assignment: CDR1 SNHLY and CDR2 FYNNEI. The CDR3 totals 13 residues. Using immunoSEQ multiplex PCR, the repertoire was profiled, and TCRdb retains in-frame clones only, with some absent. This table holds about 34,000 clones, approximately 91% found once. The sequence came from a human donor in good health. The chain combines TRBV2 with TRBJ2-4; D gene uncertain. Sample: naive CD4+ T cells from blood. The subset is: CD45RA+ naive T cells. CDR3 sequence reads: CAITPDNLNIQYF. CDR3 coding DNA: TGTGCCATCACACCCGACAACTTAAACATTCAGTACTTC. Combining the CDR3 with reference TRBV2 and TRBJ2-4 gives the whole variable domain EPEVTQTPSHQVTQMGQEVILRCVPISNHLYFYWYRQILGQKVEFLVSFYNNEISEKSEIFDDQFSVERPDGSNFTLKIRSTKLEDSAMYFCAITPDNLNIQYFGAGTRLSVL.